This T cell receptor beta chain was obtained from a study of blood T cell repertoires in COVID-19 (dated by TCRdb to the early 2020s). For the study in its entirety: Samples from collaborators originated in the United States, Italy and Spain and spanned both the acute and convalescent phases of COVID-19. A de-identified subject ID, COVID-19 status, age in years and sex were almost always included in the sample metadata. The repertoires were released in a freely available public database meant as a resource for research on the immune response to SARS-CoV-2. Samples came from the ongoing ImmuneRACE study (first 160 participants) plus 1,254 subjects from 6 global collaborators. Deeply sampled blood TCRbeta repertoires from subjects exposed to, actively infected with, or recovered from COVID-19 were included in the dataset. HLA class I and class II types, where available, came from metadata supplied by the sample provider rather than from assay-based typing. The prospective study material was composed of cDNA or gDNA derived from T cells, B-cell-depleted T cells, or PBMCs.

TCRbeta CDR3 regions were amplified from genomic DNA by means of the immunoSEQ Assay, a bias-controlled multiplex PCR. The original pipeline was this. The number of nucleated cells in each sample was estimated by amplification of reference gene primers within the assay. To quantify the absolute abundance of each unique TCRbeta CDR3 rearrangement, sequence reads were collapsed and filtered. For each sample, productive Simpson clonality was calculated as the square root of Simpson's diversity index over productive rearrangements. TCRdb carries this immuneACCESS record with in-frame sequences only. Its versions omit some clonotypes, under half of them owing to an unresolved V gene in the studies checked, with the rest unexplained. That table gives V, J and clone size, and the DNA gave D and trimming. This sample holds about 170,000 clones; 84% were observed only once. 14% of the sample lies in the top ten.

CDR1 SGHRS and CDR2 YFSETQ are derived from the germline V gene. A distance of 16 bases separates the germline ends of V and J, which lose 3 bases and 1 base respectively. The CDR3 runs 16 residues from the cysteine to the phenylalanine. Only CDR3 DNA remains: 48 bases, in frame from the first base. Study-wide findings and limitations: Clinical and demographic metadata were provided uncurated, with the amount varying by source and participant.

One collaborating source in Seattle enrolled patients while the patients were actively infected and followed the patients over time throughout the course of disease. Collaborating institutions collected whole blood in K2EDTA tubes following their own protocols. For TCRbeta analysis, collaborators shipped samples in one of three forms: frozen whole blood, isolated PBMCs, or DNA extracted from either of those sample types. Concerning this clone itself: This receptor's antigen is unknown. Base quality data are lacking; no much larger clone is found one base away.

The specimen was peripheral blood. The sequence joins TRBV5-1 to TRBJ1-1, with TRBD1 as a weak D call on 5 bases. This clonotype originated in a woman in her 70s with COVID-19, enrolled during active disease. The sequenced DNA is TGCGCCAGCAGCTCTTCCCCTGGGGGGTCGAACACTGAAGCTTTCTTT. Its protein product is CASSSSPGGSNTEAFF. When the CDR3 is completed using the reference TRBV5-1 and TRBJ1-1 genes on either side, the full variable domain is KAGVTQTPRYLIKTRGQQVTLSCSPISGHRSVSWYQQTPGQGLQFLFEYFSETQRNKGNFPGRFSGRQFSNSRSEMNVSTLELGDSALYLCASSSSPGGSNTEAFFGQGTRLTVV.